The table lists the clone carrying this T cell receptor (beta chain) with many counts. Its target is not known. CDR3-region Arm-PCR and iRepertoire HTBI primers produced the TCR beta libraries. TCRdb reprocessed the multiplex PCR reads via MiXCR and lists one record per CDR3 protein. There are 450,000 to 600,000 distinct CDR3 sequences in the sample; roughly 14% occur only once, and roughly a tenth lies in the top ten. The CDR3 spans 13 residues. Trimming removed 11 bases from V and 5 bases from J; junction bases left unmatched: 10. Germline V lookup: CDR1 MNHEY, CDR2 SMNVEV (reference sequence). The data originate from a study of regulatory T cells in long-lasting Graves disease. The time point was: newly diagnosed GD, antithyroid drugs for less than 3 months. Isolated PBMC RNA provided the starting material for the TCR library. Diagnosing Graves' disease relied on the American Thyroid Association guidelines.

Study-level points and caveats: There was favoring of TRBV28, TRBJ1-2 and TRBJ2-5 in persistent disease.

These same data were also listed under a study on T cells in Graves' hyperthyroidism and ophthalmopathy. That source notes: A patient was excluded if there was uncontrolled infection, other autoimmune disease, pregnancy or lactation. Initially, a first-round RT-PCR of the TCR CDR3 employed the HTBI primer set.

The source material was peripheral blood mononuclear cells (PBMCs), sampled at new diagnosis, from a patient treated with antithyroid drugs. V and J are TRBV27 and TRBJ2-5; TRBD1 agrees at 8 bases. This receptor was identified in a man in his thirties or forties with Graves disease. The CDR3 loop reads CAVRGQGRETQYF. CDR3 bases: TGTGCCGTCAGGGGGCAGGGAAGGGAGACCCAGTACTTC.